The rows below give T cell receptor beta chains drawn from one sample of a study of control samples from healthy donors and cancer patients. Only in-frame clones appear in the TCRdb table, and some are missing; sequencing was by immunoSEQ multiplex PCR. Of about 60,000 clones in the sample, roughly 95% were seen once. Sequencing input: blood. The receptors originated from a woman aged 18-29 years in good health. Both conserved end residues are part of each CDR3. D genes are given only for firm matches.

TRBV10-3	TRBJ1-2	NA	CAIGAGSYGYTF	TGTGCCATCGGGGCCGGAAGCTATGGCTACACCTTC
TRBV18	TRBJ2-2	NA	CASSPGNTGELFF	TGTGCCAGCTCACCTGGGAACACCGGGGAGCTGTTTTTT
TRBV5-6	TRBJ2-1	TRBD2	CASSTPGLAETNSYNEQFF	TGTGCCAGCAGCACGCCGGGACTAGCGGAAACTAACTCCTACAATGAGCAGTTCTTC
TRBV24-1	TRBJ1-4	NA	CATSQGFDEKLFF	TGTGCCACCAGCCAGGGTTTTGATGAAAAACTGTTTTTT
TRBV19	TRBJ2-1	TRBD1	CASSPGTGIYNEQFF	TGTGCCAGTAGCCCCGGGACAGGTATCTACAATGAGCAGTTCTTC
TRBV6-5	TRBJ1-3	NA	CASTLQGSGNTIYF	TGTGCCAGCACCTTACAGGGTTCTGGAAACACCATATATTTT
TRBV14	TRBJ2-1	NA	CASSQGGGGLYNEQFF	TGTGCCAGCAGCCAAGGAGGTGGGGGTCTCTACAATGAGCAGTTCTTC
TRBV28	TRBJ1-5	NA	CASRDSNQPQHF	TGTGCCAGCAGGGATAGCAATCAGCCCCAGCATTTT
TRBV6-1	TRBJ2-5	TRBD2	CASSEEGLAGGLRETQYF	TGTGCCAGCAGTGAAGAGGGACTAGCGGGGGGGTTGCGAGAGACCCAGTACTTC
TRBV5-1	TRBJ1-5	NA	CASSLDSGSQPQHF	TGCGCCAGCAGCTTGGATTCTGGTAGTCAGCCCCAGCATTTT
TRBV19	TRBJ1-5	TRBD1	CASSIRDRTNQPQHF	TGTGCCAGTAGTATCAGGGACAGGACTAATCAGCCCCAGCATTTT
TRBV7-2	TRBJ2-7	TRBD2	CASSLGASGSYEQYF	TGTGCCAGCAGCTTAGGGGCTAGCGGCTCCTACGAGCAGTACTTC
TRBV4-1	TRBJ1-1	TRBD1	CASSQVGTGDEAFF	TGCGCCAGCAGCCAAGTAGGGACAGGAGATGAAGCTTTCTTT
TRBV4-1	TRBJ1-2	TRBD1	CASSQPGQGIYGYTF	TGCGCCAGCAGCCAGCCGGGACAGGGGATCTATGGCTACACCTTC
TRBV10-1	TRBJ1-1	NA	CASNNQWNTEAFF	TGCGCCAGCAACAATCAATGGAACACTGAAGCTTTCTTT
TRBV13	TRBJ1-2	NA	CASSFTGTVNYGYTF	TGTGCCAGCAGCTTCACCGGGACGGTGAACTATGGCTACACCTTC
TRBV18	TRBJ1-3	TRBD1	CASSPIHRGTGGLKARSGNTIYF	TGTGCCAGCTCCCCTATTCATCGGGGGACAGGGGGCCTGAAAGCCCGCTCTGGAAACACCATATATTTT
TRBV7-8	TRBJ1-2	NA	CASSLAGRGTSYTF	TGTGCCAGCAGCTTAGCGGGGAGGGGAACATCCTACACCTTC
TRBV5-5	TRBJ1-2	NA	CASSSNLYGYTF	TGTGCCAGCAGCTCCAATCTGTATGGCTACACCTTC
TRBV7-9	TRBJ2-3	TRBD2	CASSLRTSGGPTDTQYF	TGTGCCAGCAGCCTACGGACTAGCGGGGGGCCGACAGATACGCAGTATTTT
TRBV3-1/TRBV3-2	TRBJ2-7	NA	CASSPWQGAYEQYF	TGTGCCAGCAGCCCGTGGCAGGGTGCCTACGAGCAGTACTTC
TRBV28	TRBJ2-7	NA	CASSPPRGSSYEQYF	TGTGCCAGCAGTCCCCCGAGGGGTTCCTCCTACGAGCAGTACTTC
TRBV6-6	TRBJ2-7	TRBD2	CASSYRTSGFFYEQYF	TGTGCCAGCAGTTACAGGACTAGCGGCTTCTTCTACGAGCAGTACTTC
TRBV5-6	TRBJ1-4	NA	CASSLGWGNEKLFF	TGTGCCAGCAGCTTGGGTTGGGGGAATGAAAAACTGTTTTTT
TRBV10-2	TRBJ2-1	TRBD2	CASSLAGVSYNEQFF	TGCGCCAGCAGTTTAGCGGGGGTGTCCTACAATGAGCAGTTCTTC
TRBV6-4	TRBJ1-5	NA	CASSDGGGNQPQHF	TGTGCCAGCAGTGACGGTGGAGGAAATCAGCCCCAGCATTTT
TRBV18	TRBJ1-1	NA	CASSPPGGPRVMNTEAFF	TGTGCCAGCTCACCACCGGGAGGCCCAAGGGTCATGAACACTGAAGCTTTCTTT
TRBV7-2	TRBJ2-5	NA	CASSLGWGKAQETQYF	TGTGCCAGCAGCTTAGGCTGGGGGAAGGCCCAAGAGACCCAGTACTTC